Listed below are T cell receptor beta chains from one sample, sequenced in a study of blood T cell repertoires in COVID-19. The method was immunoSEQ multiplex PCR; TCRdb's version includes in-frame clones alone and lacks a portion of them. The sample lists 120,000 to 150,000 clones, more than 80% occurring once. The specimen sequenced was PBMCs or T cells enriched from blood (not recorded which). The receptors derive from a young woman who had been exposed to COVID-19. Each CDR3 is given with its conserved first and last residue. D genes are given only for firm matches. Clone size is shown for a subset of rows, as once, few, many or a class of expanded clone.

length: 14; D: TRBD2; V: TRBV6-5; J: TRBJ2-1; size: -; DNA: TGTGCCAGCCGCCCGGGGCGGGAGCACAATGAGCAGTTCTTC; CDR3: CASRPGREHNEQFF
length: 15; D: TRBD1; V: TRBV7-2; J: TRBJ1-2; size: -; DNA: TGTGCCAGCAGCTCCATGGGACAGGGCGACTATGGCTACACCTTC; CDR3: CASSSMGQGDYGYTF
length: 12; D: -; V: TRBV30; J: TRBJ1-2; size: -; DNA: TGTGCCTGGAGTGCCCCCAGGCCTGGCTACACCTTC; CDR3: CAWSAPRPGYTF
length: 17; D: TRBD2; V: TRBV4-1; J: TRBJ2-7; size: -; DNA: TGCGCCAGCAGCCAACCTTCCTCCGGGACTAGTCGGTACGAGCAGTACTTC; CDR3: CASSQPSSGTSRYEQYF
length: 13; D: -; V: TRBV7-8; J: TRBJ1-1; size: -; DNA: TGTGCCAGCAGCCAGCCTTTGAACACTGAAGCTTTCTTT; CDR3: CASSQPLNTEAFF
length: 15; D: TRBD2; V: TRBV5-6; J: TRBJ2-7; size: -; DNA: TGTGCCAGCTACTGGACTAGCGCGGGTTTGGACGAGCAGTACTTC; CDR3: CASYWTSAGLDEQYF
length: 16; D: -; V: TRBV9; J: TRBJ1-4; size: once; DNA: TGTGCCAGCAGCGAAGAACCGACAGACAGAAATGAAAAACTGTTTTTT; CDR3: CASSEEPTDRNEKLFF
length: 14; D: -; V: TRBV5-1; J: TRBJ2-7; size: -; DNA: TGCGCCAGCAGCTTGACCGGGACAAACTACGAGCAGTACTTC; CDR3: CASSLTGTNYEQYF
length: 17; D: -; V: TRBV4-2; J: TRBJ1-6; size: -; DNA: TGTGCCAGCAGCCAGGCCCAGGGGCAGATCGGCAATTCACCCCTCCACTTT; CDR3: CASSQAQGQIGNSPLHF
length: 15; D: TRBD1; V: TRBV6-4; J: TRBJ1-1; size: -; DNA: TGTGCCAGCAGCCCCTCCGGGACAGAGCACACTGAAGCTTTCTTT; CDR3: CASSPSGTEHTEAFF
length: 17; D: TRBD1; V: TRBV28; J: TRBJ2-7; size: once; DNA: TGTGCCACTAAATCTTGGGGGCAGGGGGCCTACGCGTCGTGGCAGTACTTC; CDR3: CATKSWGQGAYASWQYF
length: 13; D: -; V: TRBV18; J: TRBJ1-1; size: -; DNA: TGTGCCAGCTCACCCCAGGTGAACACTGAAGCTTTCTTT; CDR3: CASSPQVNTEAFF
length: 15; D: TRBD2; V: TRBV3-1/TRBV3-2; J: TRBJ2-7; size: -; DNA: TGTGCCAGCAGCCCGGACGAGCGGGACTCCTACGAGCAGTACTTC; CDR3: CASSPDERDSYEQYF
length: 16; D: TRBD2; V: TRBV11-2; J: TRBJ2-1; size: -; DNA: TGTGCCAGCAGCTCCTACGCGGCGGGAGAGGATAATGAGCAGTTCTTC; CDR3: CASSSYAAGEDNEQFF
length: 16; D: -; V: TRBV4-3; J: TRBJ2-1; size: -; DNA: TGCGCCAGCAGCCAAGATGATGTTAGCAGTTACAATGAGCAGTTCTTC; CDR3: CASSQDDVSSYNEQFF
length: 15; D: TRBD2; V: TRBV5-8; J: TRBJ2-1; size: -; DNA: TGTGCCAGCAGCTTGACTAGCGGCCCTGGGGATGAGCAGTTCTTC; CDR3: CASSLTSGPGDEQFF
length: 14; D: -; V: TRBV6-1; J: TRBJ1-4; size: -; DNA: TGTGCCAGCAGTGAACTGGCTTATAATGAAAAACTGTTTTTT; CDR3: CASSELAYNEKLFF
length: 16; D: -; V: TRBV14; J: TRBJ2-6; size: -; DNA: TGTGCCAGCAGCCACCCTCGGAGCTCTGGGGCCAACGTCCTGACTTTC; CDR3: CASSHPRSSGANVLTF
length: 13; D: -; V: TRBV7-2; J: TRBJ1-5; size: -; DNA: TGTGCCAGCAGCTTAGGGGCAGGTCAGCCCCAGCATTTT; CDR3: CASSLGAGQPQHF
length: 15; D: TRBD2; V: TRBV29-1; J: TRBJ2-1; size: -; DNA: TGCAGCGATAAAAATCGACTAGCGGATTACAATGAGCAGTTCTTC; CDR3: CSDKNRLADYNEQFF